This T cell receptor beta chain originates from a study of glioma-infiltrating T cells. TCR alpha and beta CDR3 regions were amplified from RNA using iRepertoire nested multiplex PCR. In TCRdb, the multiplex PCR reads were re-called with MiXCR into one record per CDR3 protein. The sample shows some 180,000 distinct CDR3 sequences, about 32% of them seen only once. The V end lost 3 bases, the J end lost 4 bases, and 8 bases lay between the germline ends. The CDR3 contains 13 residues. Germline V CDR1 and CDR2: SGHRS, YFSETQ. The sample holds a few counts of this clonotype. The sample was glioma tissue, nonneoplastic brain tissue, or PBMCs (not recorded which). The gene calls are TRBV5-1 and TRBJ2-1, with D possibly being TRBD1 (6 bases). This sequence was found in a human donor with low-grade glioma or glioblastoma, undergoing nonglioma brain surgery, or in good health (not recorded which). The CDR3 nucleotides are TGCGCCAGCAGCTCACAGGGTTACAATGAGCAGTTCTTC. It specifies CASSSQGYNEQFF.